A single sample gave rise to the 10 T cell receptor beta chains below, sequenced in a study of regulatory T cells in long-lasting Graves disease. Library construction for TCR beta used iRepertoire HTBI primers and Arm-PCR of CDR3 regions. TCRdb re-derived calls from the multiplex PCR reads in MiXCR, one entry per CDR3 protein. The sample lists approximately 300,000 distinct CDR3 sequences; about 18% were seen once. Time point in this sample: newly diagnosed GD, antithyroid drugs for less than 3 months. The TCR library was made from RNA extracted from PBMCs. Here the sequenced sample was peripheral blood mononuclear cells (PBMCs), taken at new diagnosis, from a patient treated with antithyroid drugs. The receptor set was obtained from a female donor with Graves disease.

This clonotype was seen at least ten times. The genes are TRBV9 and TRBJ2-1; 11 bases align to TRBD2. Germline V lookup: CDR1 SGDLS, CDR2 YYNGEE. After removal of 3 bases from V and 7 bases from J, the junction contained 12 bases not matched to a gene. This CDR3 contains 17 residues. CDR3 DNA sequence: TGTGCCAGCAGCGCAGCCCCCAATAGCGGGAGGGCAAATGAGCAGTTCTTC. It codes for CASSAAPNSGRANEQFF.

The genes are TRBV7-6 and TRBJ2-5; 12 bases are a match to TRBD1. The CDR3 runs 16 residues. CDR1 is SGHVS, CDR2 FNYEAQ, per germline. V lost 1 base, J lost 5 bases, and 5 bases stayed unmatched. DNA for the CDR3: TGTGCCAGCAGCTTAGGCGGGACAGGGGGCGTGGAGACCCAGTACTTC. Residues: CASSLGGTGGVETQYF.

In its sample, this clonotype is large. As DNA, the CDR3 is TGTGCCAGCAGTTCGACAGGGGGCGGAGAGACCCAGTACTTC. Translated, it gives CASSSTGGGETQYF. This chain links TRBV12-3 or TRBV12-4 with TRBJ2-5; TRBD1 agrees at 10 bases. The CDR3 contains 14 residues. V dropped 4 bases and J dropped 4; count of bases not matched to a gene: 3.

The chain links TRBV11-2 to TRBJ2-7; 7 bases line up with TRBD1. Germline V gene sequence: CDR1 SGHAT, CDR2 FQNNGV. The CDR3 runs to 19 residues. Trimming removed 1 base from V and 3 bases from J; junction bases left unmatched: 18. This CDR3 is CASSLATLTGTDTYYEQYF. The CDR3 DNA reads TGTGCCAGCAGCTTAGCCACGTTAACCGGGACAGATACCTACTACGAGCAGTACTTC.

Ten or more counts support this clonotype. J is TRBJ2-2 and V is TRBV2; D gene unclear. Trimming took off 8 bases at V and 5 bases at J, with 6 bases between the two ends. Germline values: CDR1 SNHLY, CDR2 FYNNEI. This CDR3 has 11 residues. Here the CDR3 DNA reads TGTGCCAGCGAGAAAACCGGGGAGCTGTTTTTT. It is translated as CASEKTGELFF. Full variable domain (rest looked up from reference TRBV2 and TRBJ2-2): EPEVTQTPSHQVTQMGQEVILRCVPISNHLYFYWYRQILGQKVEFLVSFYNNEISEKSEIFDDQFSVERPDGSNFTLKIRSTKLEDSAMYFCASEKTGELFFGEGSRLTVL.

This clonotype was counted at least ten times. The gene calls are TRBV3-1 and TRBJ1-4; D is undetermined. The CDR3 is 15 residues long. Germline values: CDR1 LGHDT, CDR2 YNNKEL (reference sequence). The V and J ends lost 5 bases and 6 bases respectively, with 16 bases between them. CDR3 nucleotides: TGTGCCAGCAGCTTTGTTGGGGTATCGGATGAAAAACTGTTTTTT. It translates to CASSFVGVSDEKLFF.

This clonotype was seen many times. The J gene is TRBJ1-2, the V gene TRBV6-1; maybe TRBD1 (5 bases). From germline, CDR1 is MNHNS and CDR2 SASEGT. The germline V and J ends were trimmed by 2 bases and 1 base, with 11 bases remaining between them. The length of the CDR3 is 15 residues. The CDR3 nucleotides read TGTGCCAGCAGTGAATTGGGGGGAATTAACTATGGCTACACCTTC. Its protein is CASSELGGINYGYTF.

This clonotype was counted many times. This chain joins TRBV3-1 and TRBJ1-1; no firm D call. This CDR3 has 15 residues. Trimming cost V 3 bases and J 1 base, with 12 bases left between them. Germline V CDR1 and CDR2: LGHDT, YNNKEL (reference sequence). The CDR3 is CASSQPGLGNTEAFF. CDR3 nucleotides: TGTGCCAGCAGCCAGCCCGGACTGGGGAACACTGAAGCTTTCTTT.

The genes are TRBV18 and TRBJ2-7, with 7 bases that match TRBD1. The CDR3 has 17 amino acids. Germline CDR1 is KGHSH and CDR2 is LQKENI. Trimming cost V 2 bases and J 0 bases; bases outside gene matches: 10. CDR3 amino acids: CASSPGPRQGNSYEQYF. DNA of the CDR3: TGTGCCAGCTCACCAGGACCTAGACAGGGTAACTCCTACGAGCAGTACTTC.

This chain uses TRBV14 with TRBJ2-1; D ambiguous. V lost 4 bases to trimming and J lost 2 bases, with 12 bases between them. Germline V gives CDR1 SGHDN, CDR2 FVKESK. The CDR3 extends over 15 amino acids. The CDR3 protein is CASSPPGGPYNEQFF. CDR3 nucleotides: TGTGCCAGCAGCCCCCCGGGCGGACCCTACAATGAGCAGTTCTTC.